This TCR beta chain was recovered during a study of blood T cell repertoires in COVID-19. Study information: Some COVID-19 samples were acute and others convalescent; all came from the United States, Italy and Spain. The cDNA or gDNA used as material had been derived from T cells, B-cell-depleted T cells, or PBMCs.

In the study's own analysis: Nucleated cell counts were estimated from reference gene primer amplification. Repertoires were generated with immunoSEQ multiplex PCR, while TCRdb's copy carries only in-frame clones and drops some. That table furnishes V, J and clone size, whereas the DNA furnished D and trimming. The sample yields about 87,000 clones, about 71% seen once. V lost 0 bases and J lost 4; bases outside the gene matches: 7. This CDR3 spans 17 amino acids. Per the germline V gene, CDR1 is KGHSH and CDR2 is LQKENI. The sample consisted of peripheral blood. The chain has TRBV18 and TRBJ2-1; 9 bases are shared with TRBD2. The sequence was collected from a woman in her forties or fifties with acute or convalescent COVID-19. For the CDR3, the DNA is TGTGCCAGCTCACCACCGTCTAGCGGGAACTATTACAATGAGCAGTTCTTC. The encoded protein is CASSPPSSGNYYNEQFF.